This TCR beta chain was identified in a study of tumor-infiltrating lymphocytes in primary liver carcinoma. Whole-study context: Each of the samples returned roughly 3.65 to 7.5 million productive TCRbeta reads (a yield similar across tissue types).

It was from roughly 20-30 mg of unsorted bulk tissue that RNA and DNA were co-extracted. Note on this clonotype: As yet, its antigen is unknown.

The CDR3 has 12 amino acids. V was cut by 6 bases and J by 10 bases, with 16 bases left in between. Looked up from germline, CDR1 is SGHAT and CDR2 is FQNNGV. Total RNA (roughly 530 ng) served as template for TCR beta cDNA synthesis primed by a constant-region primer. Slightly modified ARM-PCR with three nested multiplex PCR rounds yielded TCR beta libraries. Running 10 cycles apiece, the first two PCR rounds relied on TRBV1-TRBV30 forward primers together with a C-beta reverse primer. Each CDR3 protein is one row after TCRdb ran MiXCR on the multiplex PCR reads. The profile covers under 130,000 distinct CDR3 sequences, with approximately 80% appearing a single time and about a fifth taken by the ten largest. Overall study findings and caveats: Tumor samples exhibited a significantly greater top-250-clone fraction than blood samples (p = 0.039).

The sequence came from a man aged 40-49 years with primary liver carcinoma and hepatitis B virus infection. The material sequenced was liver tumor tissue from sampling region 3. Subset defined: tumor region T3, left-lateral pole. The chain uses TRBV11-2 and TRBJ2-7; D may correspond to TRBD1 or TRBD2 (6 bases each). The CDR3 sequence is CASRPGGYGQYF. The DNA for the CDR3 is TGTGCCAGCAGACCCGGGGGCTACGGACAGTACTTC.